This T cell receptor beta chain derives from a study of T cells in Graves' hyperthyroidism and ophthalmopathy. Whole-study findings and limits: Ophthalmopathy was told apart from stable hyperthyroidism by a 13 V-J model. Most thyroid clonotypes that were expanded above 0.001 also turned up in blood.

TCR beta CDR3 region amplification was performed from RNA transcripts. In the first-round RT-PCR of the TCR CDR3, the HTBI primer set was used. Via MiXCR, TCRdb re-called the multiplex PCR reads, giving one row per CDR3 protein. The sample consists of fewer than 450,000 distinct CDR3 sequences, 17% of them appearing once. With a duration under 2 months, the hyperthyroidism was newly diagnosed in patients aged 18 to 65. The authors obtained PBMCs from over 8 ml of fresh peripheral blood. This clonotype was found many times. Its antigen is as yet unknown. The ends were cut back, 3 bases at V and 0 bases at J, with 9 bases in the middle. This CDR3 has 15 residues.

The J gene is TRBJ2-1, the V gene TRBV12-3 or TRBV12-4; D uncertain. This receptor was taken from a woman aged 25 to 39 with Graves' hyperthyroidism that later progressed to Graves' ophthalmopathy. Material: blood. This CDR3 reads CASSLDGNSYNEQFF. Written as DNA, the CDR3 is TGTGCCAGCAGTTTGGACGGCAACTCCTACAATGAGCAGTTCTTC.